This TCR beta chain was documented in a study of monozygotic twins with inflammatory bowel disease. TCRdb reprocessed the 5' RACE reads and reports one entry per CDR3 protein, with no DNA. Its table lists a few hundred thousand distinct CDR3 sequences. The CDR3 consists of 13 residues. CDR1 and CDR2 from the germline V gene are GTSNPN and SVGIG (reference sequence). Material: blood. This rearrangement joins TRBV30 to TRBJ1-1. The receptor comes from a human donor with ulcerative colitis or Crohn's disease, or a healthy co-twin of an affected twin (not recorded which). The CDR3 loop is CAWEREENTEAFF.